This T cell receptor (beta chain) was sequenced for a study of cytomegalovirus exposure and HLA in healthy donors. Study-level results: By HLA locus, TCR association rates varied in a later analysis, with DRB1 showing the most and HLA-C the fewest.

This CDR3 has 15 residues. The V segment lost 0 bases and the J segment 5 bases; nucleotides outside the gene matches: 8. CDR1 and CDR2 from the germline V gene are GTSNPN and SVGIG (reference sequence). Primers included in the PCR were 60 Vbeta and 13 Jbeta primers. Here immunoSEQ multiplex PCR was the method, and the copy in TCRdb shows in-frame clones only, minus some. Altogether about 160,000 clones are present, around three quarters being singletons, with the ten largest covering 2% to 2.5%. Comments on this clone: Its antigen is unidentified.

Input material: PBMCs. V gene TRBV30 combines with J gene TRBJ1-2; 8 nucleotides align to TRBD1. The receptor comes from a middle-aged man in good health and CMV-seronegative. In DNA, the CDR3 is TGTGCCTGGAGTGTACTTTCCACAGGGGGTTATGGCTACACCTTC. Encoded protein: CAWSVLSTGGYGYTF.